These T cell receptor beta chains were read from a single sample in a study of chemoradiotherapy in HPV16-positive cancers. TCRdb keeps only in-frame clones here, not all; method: immunoSEQ multiplex PCR. The sample has over 15,000 clones; 75% to 80% are singletons. This specimen was taken from a patient who underwent chemoradiotherapy. The receptors stem from a human donor with HPV-associated anogenital cancer. Both conserved end residues are part of each CDR3. D genes are given only for firm matches. Rows may omit the clone size; those that give it use once, few, many or a size class.

j_call	v_call	clone_size	d_call	cdr3_aa	cdr3_nt
TRBJ1-2	TRBV28	NA	NA	CASSGAGRQGYTF	TGTGCCAGCAGTGGGGCAGGGAGGCAAGGCTACACCTTC
TRBJ2-3	TRBV18	once	TRBD1	CASLDRAGDTQYF	TGTGCCAGCTTGGACAGGGCAGGCGATACGCAGTATTTT
TRBJ1-1	TRBV18	NA	TRBD1	CASSPPRGANTEAFF	TGTGCCAGCTCACCACCCAGGGGGGCGAACACTGAAGCTTTCTTT
TRBJ2-5	TRBV7-9	few	TRBD1	CASSYGTGYGETQYF	TGTGCCAGCAGCTACGGGACAGGGTATGGAGAGACCCAGTACTTC
TRBJ1-1	TRBV7-2	once	TRBD1	CASRGQGLNTEAFF	TGTGCCAGCAGGGGACAGGGGCTGAACACTGAAGCTTTCTTT
TRBJ1-4	TRBV7-2	NA	NA	CASTRAMGEKLFF	TGTGCCAGCACCCGAGCCATGGGTGAAAAACTGTTTTTT
TRBJ1-2	TRBV2	once	NA	CASTPGTRILYGYTF	TGTGCCAGCACCCCTGGGACAAGGATTCTCTATGGCTACACCTTC
TRBJ1-5	TRBV6-6	NA	NA	CASIEQGSQPQHF	TGTGCCAGCATCGAGCAGGGGTCTCAGCCCCAGCATTTT
TRBJ2-1	TRBV5-6	NA	NA	CASSLVPDNEQFF	TGTGCCAGCAGCTTGGTGCCGGACAATGAGCAGTTCTTC
TRBJ1-2	TRBV28	few	TRBD1	CASCLTGGGYGYTF	TGTGCCAGCTGCCTGACAGGGGGCGGATATGGCTACACCTTC
TRBJ1-6	TRBV7-2	NA	TRBD1	CASSLAGQGSGSPLHF	TGTGCCAGCAGCTTAGCGGGACAGGGGTCGGGTTCACCCCTCCACTTT
TRBJ2-1	TRBV7-3	NA	TRBD1	CASSIQGAAYNEQFF	TGTGCCAGCAGCATACAGGGGGCCGCCTACAATGAGCAGTTCTTC
TRBJ1-1	TRBV18	NA	NA	CASSPAAYDTEAFF	TGTGCCAGCTCACCGGCGGCATACGACACTGAAGCTTTCTTT
TRBJ2-3	TRBV2	once	NA	CASAYTDTQYF	TGTGCCAGCGCGTACACAGATACGCAGTATTTT